Below are 14 T cell receptor beta chains sequenced from a single sample in a study of preoperative IRX-2 immunotherapy in early breast cancer. TCRdb's copy holds only in-frame clones and misses some; the assay was immunoSEQ multiplex PCR. The profile covers around 10,000 clones, with 65% to 90% appearing a single time and 5.6% taken by the ten largest. The sample's treatment: preoperative locoregional IRX-2 cytokine immunotherapy. The sequencing here drew on lymph node tissue, taken before IRX-2 immunotherapy. Every receptor here comes from a human donor with breast cancer.

This rearrangement joins TRBV19 to TRBJ1-1; D remains ambiguous. The V gene lost 2 bases and the J gene lost 3 bases, with 7 bases spanning the gap. CDR1 and CDR2 (germline): LNHDA, SQIVND (reference sequence). The CDR3 is made up of 13 amino acids. This chain's CDR3 is CASSITGYTEAFF. CDR3 DNA: TGTGCCAGTAGTATAACCGGGTACACTGAAGCTTTCTTT.

The chain is built from TRBV28 and TRBJ1-2; D gene unclear. The CDR3 is 14 amino acids. Germline V gene lookup returns CDR1 MDHEN and CDR2 SYDVKM. With 3 bases removed from V and 4 bases from J, the gap between germline ends came to 12 bases. The CDR3, as DNA: TGTGCCAGCAGTTTGACCCTCCAGTCCTATGGCTACACCTTC. Translation gives CASSLTLQSYGYTF.

This clone was detected once. The chain is built from TRBV30 and TRBJ1-5; D unclear. From germline, CDR1 is GTSNPN and CDR2 SVGIG (reference sequence). The CDR3 extends over 13 amino acids. V was shortened by 0 bases and J by 0 bases, with 3 bases between the two germline ends. This CDR3 reads CAWSVLSNQPQHF. The DNA for the CDR3 is TGTGCCTGGAGTGTACTTAGCAATCAGCCCCAGCATTTT.

The V call is TRBV7-1, the J call TRBJ1-3, with TRBD1 as a possible D gene (5 bases). TRBV7-1 is an ORF; its function is uncertain. The CDR3 is 15 amino acids. V was pared by 4 bases and J by 0 bases, with 10 bases between. CDR3 residues: CASSLGAGSGNTIYF. CDR3 in DNA: TGTGCCAGCAGCTTAGGGGCAGGCTCTGGAAACACCATATATTTT.

This clone was seen once. The CDR3 loop reads CASRQGVSGNTIYF. Here the CDR3 DNA reads TGTGCCAGCAGACAGGGGGTCTCTGGAAACACCATATATTTT. The V call is TRBV6-8, the J call TRBJ1-3; TRBD1 aligns across 8 bases. The germline CDR1 and CDR2 sequences are MNHGY and SAAAGT. CDR3 length: 14 amino acids. V lost 6 bases, J lost 0 bases, and 1 base stayed unmatched.

This chain uses TRBV6-8 with TRBJ2-3; 7 bases map to TRBD2. Germline V gene sequence: CDR1 MNHGY, CDR2 SAAAGT. There are 15 residues in the CDR3. V lost 5 bases, J lost 0 bases, and 5 bases stayed unmatched. CDR3 DNA sequence: TGTGCCAGCAGTCCCAGCGGGATAAGCACAGATACGCAGTATTTT. Translation gives CASSPSGISTDTQYF.

The chain employs TRBV29-1 and TRBJ2-7; D uncertain. CDR3 length: 12 residues. The germline V gene has CDR1 SQVTM and CDR2 ANQGSEA. V lost 0 bases and J 4 bases, leaving 7 bases between the germline ends. The CDR3 region has the DNA TGCAGCGTTGAAGATGGGGTGTACGAGCAGTACTTC. Protein sequence: CSVEDGVYEQYF.

Only a few counts were recorded for this clone. This sequence joins TRBV1 and TRBJ1-1. TRBV1 is a listed pseudogene. This CDR3 is built from 15 residues. As DNA, the CDR3 is TGCGCCAGCAGCCAAGCGAGCGGCTTGGGCACTGAAGCTTTCTTT. Translated: CASSQASGLGTEAFF.

The CDR3 DNA reads TGTGCCAGCAGCCCAGGCGGTCAGGGGGCCTACAATGAGCAGTTCTTC. Residues: CASSPGGQGAYNEQFF. The V call is TRBV7-4, the J call TRBJ2-1; the match to TRBD1 covers 7 bases. Germline-derived CDR1 and CDR2 are SGHVT and SQSDAQ. The trim removed 5 bases at V and 2 bases at J, leaving 9 bases unmatched. CDR3 length: 16 amino acids.

CDR3 region: CASDKAGGPNEQYF. The DNA of the CDR3 is TGTGCCAGCGACAAGGCGGGAGGGCCCAACGAGCAGTACTTC. The chain uses TRBV18 and TRBJ2-7, with 9 nucleotides matching TRBD2. The CDR3 contains 14 residues. J lost 5 bases, V lost 8 bases, and 10 bases had no gene match. Germline lookup yields CDR1 KGHSH and CDR2 LQKENI.

The V call is TRBV6-8, the J call TRBJ1-1; possibly TRBD1 for D (5 bases). Germline V gene lookup returns CDR1 MNHGY and CDR2 SAAAGT. Trimming pared 5 bases from V and 3 bases from J, leaving 13 bases between. The CDR3 loop spans 14 amino acids. CDR3 sequence: CASSRGDYDTEAFF. The CDR3 DNA reads as TGTGCCAGCAGTCGAGGGGATTACGACACTGAAGCTTTCTTT.

The gene calls are TRBV6-8 and TRBJ2-7; either TRBD1 or TRBD2 may supply D (5 bases each). The V end lost 2 bases, the J end lost 1 base, and 12 bases lay between the germline ends. The CDR3 runs 15 residues. Looked up from germline, CDR1 is MNHGY and CDR2 is SAAAGT. The CDR3 bases are TGTGCCAGCAGTTACGATCGGGACCGATCCTACGAGCAGTACTTC. Residues: CASSYDRDRSYEQYF.

The chain couples TRBV5-1 to TRBJ1-1; the D gene is possibly TRBD1 (6 bases). The germline V gene has CDR1 SGHRS and CDR2 YFSETQ. This CDR3 comprises 14 residues. Trimming removed 4 bases at V and 1 base at J, with 11 bases between. CDR3 in DNA: TGCGCCAGCAGCGAGTACAGGGCGAACACTGAAGCTTTCTTT. Its translation: CASSEYRANTEAFF.

The rearrangement joins TRBV19 to TRBJ2-2; D ambiguous. Trimming pared 5 bases from V and 5 bases from J, leaving 12 bases between. The length of the CDR3 is 14 residues. Germline lookup yields CDR1 LNHDA and CDR2 SQIVND (reference sequence). The CDR3 spells CASSSARGTGELFF. The CDR3 DNA follows: TGTGCCAGTAGTTCGGCGCGCGGAACCGGGGAGCTGTTTTTT.